This is a list of T cell receptor beta chains from one sample in a study of blood T cell repertoires in COVID-19. Assay used: immunoSEQ multiplex PCR; TCRdb lists only in-frame clones, some missing. The data contain roughly 280,000 clones, around 86% of them seen just once; the ten biggest clones take up roughly 2.2%. The sequencing input was peripheral blood. The receptors stem from a man over 45 with acute or convalescent COVID-19. CDR3s include the opening cysteine and the closing phenylalanine or tryptophan. D genes are given only for firm matches. Part of the rows lack a size; the others show once, few, many or a class for expanded clones.

V	size	D	J	CDR3	DNA
TRBV4-1	-	-	TRBJ2-7	CASSQVEVPSYEQYF	TGCGCCAGCAGCCAAGTTGAGGTACCCTCCTACGAGCAGTACTTC
TRBV7-3	-	-	TRBJ2-3	CASSLMSADTQYF	TGTGCCAGCAGCTTAATGTCCGCAGATACGCAGTATTTT
TRBV7-3	-	-	TRBJ2-1	CASSLNAGSSYNEQFF	TGTGCCAGCAGCTTAAACGCGGGGAGCTCCTACAATGAGCAGTTCTTC
TRBV10-3	-	TRBD1	TRBJ1-2	CASRQGKGYTF	TGTGCCAGCCGACAGGGGAAAGGCTACACCTTC
TRBV5-1	-	-	TRBJ2-7	CASSSQGTSYEQYF	TGCGCCAGCAGCTCTCAGGGAACTTCCTACGAGCAGTACTTC
TRBV6-6	-	-	TRBJ1-2	CASTTPGVLIYGYTF	TGTGCCAGCACCACCCCGGGGGTGTTAATCTATGGCTACACCTTC
TRBV4-1	-	-	TRBJ2-1	CASSQEGDAGGQFF	TGCGCCAGCAGCCAAGAGGGGGACGCCGGGGGGCAGTTCTTC
TRBV30	-	-	TRBJ1-2	CAWSVRGGYTF	TGTGCCTGGAGTGTGCGGGGTGGCTACACCTTC
TRBV18	-	-	TRBJ1-1	CASSLMHTARPEAFF	TGTGCCAGCTCACTTATGCATACGGCTAGGCCTGAAGCTTTCTTT
TRBV6-5	-	TRBD1	TRBJ2-5	CATGRGPRETQYF	TGTGCCACGGGCAGGGGGCCGAGAGAGACCCAGTACTTC
TRBV19	-	-	TRBJ1-5	CASGRDGNQPQHF	TGTGCCAGCGGCAGGGATGGCAATCAGCCCCAGCATTTT
TRBV12-3/TRBV12-4	many	TRBD1	TRBJ2-1	CASSLDRGDEQFF	TGTGCCAGCAGTTTGGACAGGGGCGATGAGCAGTTCTTC
TRBV5-1	-	-	TRBJ1-1	CASSLGQGMNTEAFF	TGCGCCAGCAGCTTAGGACAAGGGATGAACACTGAAGCTTTCTTT
TRBV19	-	-	TRBJ1-1	CASSIGGTPRTEAFF	TGTGCCAGTAGTATAGGGGGGACACCCCGGACTGAAGCTTTCTTT
TRBV3-1/TRBV3-2	-	-	TRBJ2-7	CASSQHGEQYF	TGTGCCAGCAGCCAGCACGGTGAGCAGTACTTC
TRBV3-1/TRBV3-2	-	-	TRBJ2-7	CASSPRAGSSYEQYF	TGTGCCAGCAGTCCCCGTGCGGGCAGCTCCTACGAGCAGTACTTC
TRBV6-4	-	-	TRBJ1-2	CASSDRRALGYTF	TGTGCCAGCAGTGACAGGAGGGCGCTTGGCTACACCTTC
TRBV7-3	-	-	TRBJ1-1	CASSDKIGGTEAFF	TGTGCCAGCAGCGATAAAATAGGGGGAACTGAAGCTTTCTTT
TRBV6-5	-	-	TRBJ1-6	CASRNLGRGGSPLHF	TGTGCCAGCAGGAACCTAGGTAGGGGGGGTTCACCCCTCCACTTT
TRBV4-1	-	-	TRBJ1-4	CASSQKGGGDEKLFF	TGCGCCAGCAGCCAGAAGGGCGGGGGGGATGAAAAACTGTTTTTT
TRBV4-2	-	-	TRBJ1-5	CASSQDLSSNQPQHF	TGTGCCAGCAGCCAAGATCTGAGTAGCAATCAGCCCCAGCATTTT
TRBV19	-	-	TRBJ1-1	CASSPIFPARNTEAFF	TGTGCCAGTAGCCCGATTTTCCCAGCTAGAAACACTGAAGCTTTCTTT
TRBV27	-	TRBD1	TRBJ1-2	CASSLTGQGPAYGYTF	TGTGCCAGCAGTTTAACCGGACAGGGACCCGCCTATGGCTACACCTTC
TRBV5-1	-	TRBD1	TRBJ1-5	CASSLASGQNQPQHF	TGCGCCAGCAGCTTGGCTTCGGGACAGAATCAGCCCCAGCATTTT
TRBV5-4	-	-	TRBJ1-3	CASFRDTGNTIYF	TGTGCCAGTTTCCGGGACACGGGAAACACCATATATTTT
TRBV7-2	-	-	TRBJ2-7	CASSSEGARIWEQYF	TGTGCCAGCAGCTCGGAAGGGGCCAGAATTTGGGAGCAGTACTTC
TRBV2	few	TRBD2	TRBJ2-1	CASTRGGGNEQFF	TGTGCCAGCACCCGGGGGGGCGGCAATGAGCAGTTCTTC
TRBV5-1	-	-	TRBJ1-3	CASSYTVGNTIYF	TGCGCCAGCAGCTACACAGTGGGAAACACCATATATTTT
TRBV24-1	-	-	TRBJ2-2	CATSDFGGEGSTGELFF	TGTGCCACCAGTGATTTTGGAGGGGAAGGAAGTACCGGGGAGCTGTTTTTT
TRBV5-4	-	-	TRBJ2-3	CASSFQLQGNTQYF	TGTGCCAGCAGCTTCCAATTACAGGGAAATACGCAGTATTTT
TRBV16	few	TRBD1	TRBJ1-2	CASSQSTRQGGGGYTF	TGTGCCAGCAGCCAATCAACCCGACAGGGGGGCGGTGGCTACACCTTC
TRBV5-6	few	TRBD1	TRBJ1-4	CASSLQGAGEKLFF	TGTGCCAGCAGCTTGCAGGGGGCGGGTGAAAAACTGTTTTTT
TRBV7-9	-	TRBD1	TRBJ1-6	CASSAQGDFWNSPLHF	TGTGCCAGCAGCGCTCAGGGGGATTTTTGGAATTCACCCCTCCACTTT
TRBV15	-	-	TRBJ1-1	CATSTKVGGGPNTEAFF	TGTGCCACCAGCACGAAAGTTGGGGGGGGACCGAACACTGAAGCTTTCTTT
TRBV6-2/TRBV6-3	-	TRBD2	TRBJ2-5	CASSRGGAGETQYF	TGTGCCAGCAGTCGCGGGGGGGCCGGAGAGACCCAGTACTTC
TRBV9	-	-	TRBJ2-5	CASSVYEGGPGETQYF	TGTGCCAGCAGCGTATATGAGGGGGGGCCGGGAGAGACCCAGTACTTC
TRBV5-6	-	TRBD1	TRBJ2-1	CASSLMGQGYHNEQFF	TGTGCCAGCAGCTTGATGGGACAGGGATACCACAATGAGCAGTTCTTC
TRBV18	-	TRBD1	TRBJ1-1	CASSPGQGATEAFF	TGTGCCAGCTCACCGGGACAGGGGGCAACTGAAGCTTTCTTT
TRBV4-1	-	-	TRBJ2-7	CASSQVGRGDEQYF	TGCGCCAGCAGCCAAGTGGGCAGGGGAGACGAGCAGTACTTC
TRBV7-9	-	-	TRBJ2-7	CASSSDSPSYEQYF	TGTGCCAGCAGCTCGGACAGTCCCTCCTACGAGCAGTACTTC
TRBV5-4	-	-	TRBJ1-3	CASSFAGSGNTIYF	TGTGCCAGCAGCTTCGCCGGGTCTGGAAACACCATATATTTT
TRBV5-6	-	-	TRBJ2-5	CASSLAGRETQYF	TGTGCCAGCAGCTTGGCCGGGAGAGAGACCCAGTACTTC
TRBV20-1	-	-	TRBJ2-7	CSARRYDEQYF	TGCAGTGCCCGGAGATACGACGAGCAGTACTTC
TRBV20-1	once	TRBD2	TRBJ2-5	CSASRPGRQETQYF	TGCAGTGCTAGTAGGCCCGGGAGGCAAGAGACCCAGTACTTC
TRBV7-3	few	-	TRBJ1-1	CASSLTTGTTEAFF	TGTGCCAGCAGCTTAACTACAGGGACCACTGAAGCTTTCTTT
TRBV10-1	few	TRBD1	TRBJ2-7	CASRPGQGAGEQYF	TGCGCCAGCAGACCGGGACAGGGGGCCGGCGAGCAGTACTTC
TRBV10-3	-	-	TRBJ1-2	CAISESGGHQANGYTF	TGTGCCATCAGTGAGTCTGGGGGCCATCAGGCAAATGGCTACACCTTC
TRBV30	-	TRBD1	TRBJ2-2	CAWRWTGAKRTGELFF	TGTGCCTGGAGGTGGACAGGGGCTAAAAGAACCGGGGAGCTGTTTTTT
TRBV10-3	-	TRBD2	TRBJ2-5	CAIRMDGRGGPETQYF	TGTGCCATCAGGATGGATGGGCGGGGGGGCCCCGAGACCCAGTACTTC
TRBV7-9	-	TRBD2	TRBJ2-3	CASSFSSGGADTQYF	TGTGCCAGCAGCTTCTCTAGCGGGGGGGCGGATACGCAGTATTTT
TRBV24-1	-	-	TRBJ2-1	CATSDTSAVSYNEQFF	TGTGCCACCAGTGATACCTCAGCGGTATCCTACAATGAGCAGTTCTTC
TRBV12-3/TRBV12-4	-	TRBD2	TRBJ2-7	CASRGLGGPEQYF	TGTGCCAGCAGGGGACTAGGAGGCCCAGAGCAGTACTTC
TRBV27	few	TRBD1	TRBJ1-4	CASSLSTGGLTNEKLFF	TGTGCCAGCAGTTTATCGACAGGGGGCTTAACTAATGAAAAACTGTTTTTT
TRBV27	-	TRBD1	TRBJ2-7	CASSPSDREPFYEQYF	TGTGCCAGCAGCCCCTCGGACAGGGAGCCTTTTTACGAGCAGTACTTC
TRBV15	-	TRBD1	TRBJ2-7	CATSLDRVTYEQYF	TGTGCCACCAGCCTGGACAGGGTGACCTACGAGCAGTACTTC